The present TCR beta chain was sequenced within a study of T cell responses to AZD1222 COVID-19 vaccine. TCRdb's copy holds only in-frame clones and misses some; the assay was immunoSEQ multiplex PCR. This table has 150,000 to 190,000 clones, 90% appearing once. About this clone itself: Antigen unknown.

Trimming removed 0 bases at V and 4 bases at J, with 10 bases between. Germline V lookup: CDR1 LNHNV, CDR2 YYDKDF (reference sequence). There are 16 residues in the CDR3. Study results and caveats: The span of vaccine-associated CD4 TCRs extended across spike, with dominance at 160-218 and 743-854. Compared with day 0, the breadth and depth of the Spike-specific TCR repertoire rose significantly after two doses of AZD1222. Just a handful of people given AZD1222 tested seropositive at baseline. Unmutated variant regions are reportedly the target of nearly half of TCRs that are spike-specific.

This TCR was recovered from an adult who received the AZD1222 COVID-19 vaccine. The V gene is TRBV15, the J gene TRBJ1-6; tentative D call: TRBD1 (6 bases). The material was peripheral blood, obtained 28 days after the second AZD1222 dose. CDR3: CATSRDRGGYNSPLHF. The CDR3 DNA reads as TGTGCCACCAGCAGAGATAGGGGGGGATATAATTCACCCCTCCACTTT.